The 3 T cell receptor beta chains presented below share a single source sample, sequenced in a study of blood T cell repertoires in COVID-19 (dated by TCRdb to 2019 to 2021). The library was produced with the immunoSEQ multiplex PCR assay. TCRdb mirrors the immuneACCESS table, restricted to in-frame sequences. Some clones are absent from its copies; in checked studies, under half trace to an unresolved V gene, and the reason for the others is unknown. The sample table holds around 42,000 clones, of which approximately 80% were seen once. 2.6% of the sample comes from the top ten. The sequenced sample consisted of peripheral blood. The receptors were gathered from a woman in her sixties or seventies with acute or convalescent COVID-19.

In its sample, this clone was seen a few times. The chain links TRBV3-1 (or the pseudogene TRBV3-2) to TRBJ2-7, with D maybe TRBD1 (5 bases). The germline V gene has CDR1 LGHDT and CDR2 YNNKEL (reference sequence). V was clipped by 4 bases and J by 7 bases, with 11 bases between them. The length of the CDR3 is 12 residues. The CDR3 DNA reads TGTGCCAGCAGCCGACTGCGACAGGAGCAGTACTTC. This encodes CASSRLRQEQYF.

The rearrangement uses TRBV27 and TRBJ1-5; D is undetermined. The CDR3 extends over 15 amino acids. CDR1 MNHEY and CDR2 SMNVEV come from the germline V gene (reference sequence). The V end lost 9 bases, the J end lost 5 bases, and 20 bases lay between the germline ends. The CDR3 region is CASGLISGWHQPQHF. CDR3 DNA: TGTGCCAGTGGCCTAATTTCGGGTTGGCATCAGCCCCAGCATTTT.

This chain links TRBV2 with TRBJ1-5; weak D call: TRBD1 (6 bases). The germline V gene has CDR1 SNHLY and CDR2 FYNNEI. The CDR3 sequence is 14 residues long. Between the trimmed V and J ends, which lost 7 bases and 1 base, there was a span of 11 bases. The CDR3 region is CASNGQRSNQPQHF. CDR3 in DNA: TGTGCCAGCAATGGACAGAGGAGCAATCAGCCCCAGCATTTT.